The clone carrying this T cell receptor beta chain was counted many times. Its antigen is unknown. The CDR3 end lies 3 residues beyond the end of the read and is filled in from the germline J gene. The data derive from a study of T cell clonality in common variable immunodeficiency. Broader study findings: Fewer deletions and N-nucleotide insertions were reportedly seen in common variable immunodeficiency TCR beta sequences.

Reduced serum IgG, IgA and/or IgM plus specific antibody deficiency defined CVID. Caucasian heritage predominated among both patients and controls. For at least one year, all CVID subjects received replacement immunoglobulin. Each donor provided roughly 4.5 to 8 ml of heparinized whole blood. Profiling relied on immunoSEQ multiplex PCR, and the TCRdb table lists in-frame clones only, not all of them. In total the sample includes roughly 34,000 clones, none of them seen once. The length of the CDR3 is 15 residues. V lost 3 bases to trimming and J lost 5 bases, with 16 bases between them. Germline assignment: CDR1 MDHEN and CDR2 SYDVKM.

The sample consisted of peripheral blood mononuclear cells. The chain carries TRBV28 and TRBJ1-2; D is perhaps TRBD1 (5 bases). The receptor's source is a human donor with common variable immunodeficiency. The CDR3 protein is CASSFRGRAAYGYTF. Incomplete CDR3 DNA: TGTGCCAGCAGTTTTCGGGGGAGGGCGGCGTATGGC.